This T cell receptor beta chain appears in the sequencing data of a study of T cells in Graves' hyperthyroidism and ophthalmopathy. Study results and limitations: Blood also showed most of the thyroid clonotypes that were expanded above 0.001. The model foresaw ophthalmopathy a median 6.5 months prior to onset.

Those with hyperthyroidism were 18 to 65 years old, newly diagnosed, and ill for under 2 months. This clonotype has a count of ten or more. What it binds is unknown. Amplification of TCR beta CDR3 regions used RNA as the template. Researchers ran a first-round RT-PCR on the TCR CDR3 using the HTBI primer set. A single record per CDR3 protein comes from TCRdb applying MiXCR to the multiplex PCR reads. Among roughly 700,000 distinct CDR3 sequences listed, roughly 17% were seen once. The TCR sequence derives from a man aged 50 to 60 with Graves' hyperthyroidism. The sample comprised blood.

CDR3: CASSPQGGPEAFF. In nucleotides, the CDR3 is TGTGCCAGCAGCCCCCAAGGAGGGCCTGAAGCTTTCTTT. The V call is TRBV9, the J call TRBJ1-1; D is unresolved. Between the trimmed V and J ends, which lost 4 bases and 6 bases, there was a span of 13 bases. Germline V lookup: CDR1 SGDLS, CDR2 YYNGEE. The CDR3 is 13 amino acids.